This TCR beta chain originates from a study of T cells after yellow fever vaccination. Background on the study: When fractions had low cell numbers, they were prepared with SMART-Seq v4 Ultra Low Input.

Using its own MiXCR run on the 5' RACE reads, TCRdb lists one record per CDR3 protein. The sample includes about 320,000 distinct CDR3 sequences, roughly an eighth of them seen just once. The V end lost 3 bases, the J end lost 9 bases, and 9 bases lay between the germline ends. This CDR3 contains 13 residues. The chain links TRBV12-3 or TRBV12-4 to TRBJ1-6; D is ambiguous. The sequence came from a man younger than 35 who received the YFV17D yellow fever vaccine. Sequenced material: CD4+ T cells sorted from PBMCs, taken 15 days after the yellow fever booster vaccination. CDR3 in amino acids: CASSLVGSSPLHF. The CDR3 coding sequence is TGTGCCAGCAGTTTGGTAGGATCTTCACCCCTCCACTTT.